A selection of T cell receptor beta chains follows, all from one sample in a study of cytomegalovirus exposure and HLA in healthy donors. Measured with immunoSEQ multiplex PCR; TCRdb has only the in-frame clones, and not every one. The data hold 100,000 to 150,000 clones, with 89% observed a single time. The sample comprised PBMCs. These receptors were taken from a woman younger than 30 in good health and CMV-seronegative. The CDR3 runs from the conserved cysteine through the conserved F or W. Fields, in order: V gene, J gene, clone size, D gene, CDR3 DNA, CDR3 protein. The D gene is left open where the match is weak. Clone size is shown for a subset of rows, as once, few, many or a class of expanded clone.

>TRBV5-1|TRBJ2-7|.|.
TGCGCCAGCAGCTTGGGACTACGCTACGAGCAGTACTTC
CASSLGLRYEQYF
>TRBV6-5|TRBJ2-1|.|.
TGTGCCAGCAGTTACCGCTCCTACAATGAGCAGTTCTTC
CASSYRSYNEQFF
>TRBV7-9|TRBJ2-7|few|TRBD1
TGTGCCAGCAGCTTATTAGGCCAGGGGGTTTCCTACGAGCAGTACTTC
CASSLLGQGVSYEQYF
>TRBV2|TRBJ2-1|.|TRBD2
TGTGCCAGCAGTGGGGAGGGATACAATGAGCAGTTCTTC
CASSGEGYNEQFF
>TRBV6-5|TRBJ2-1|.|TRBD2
TGTGCCAGCAGTCAAGTAGCGGGGGGCTACAATGAGCAGTTCTTC
CASSQVAGGYNEQFF
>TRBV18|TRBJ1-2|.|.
TGTGCCAGCTCACCAGAGACAGGCCAGCGAGGCTACACCTTC
CASSPETGQRGYTF
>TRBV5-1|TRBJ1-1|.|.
TGCGCCAGTTATGTGACAGGAAACACTGAAGCTTTCTTT
CASYVTGNTEAFF
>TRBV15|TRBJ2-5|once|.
TGTGCCACCAGCAGAGTTCTAGAAGAGACCCAGTACTTC
CATSRVLEETQYF
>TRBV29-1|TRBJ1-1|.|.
TGCAGCGCGGCCGAGGCGGGGGCAACTTTCTTT
CSAAEAGATFF
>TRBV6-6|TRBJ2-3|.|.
TGTGCCAGCAGTTACTCCCCCCCTCACGGGGATACGCAGTATTTT
CASSYSPPHGDTQYF
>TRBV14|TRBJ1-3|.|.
TGTGCCAGCAGCCAAGACCGGTCTGGGGGGAACACCATATATTTT
CASSQDRSGGNTIYF